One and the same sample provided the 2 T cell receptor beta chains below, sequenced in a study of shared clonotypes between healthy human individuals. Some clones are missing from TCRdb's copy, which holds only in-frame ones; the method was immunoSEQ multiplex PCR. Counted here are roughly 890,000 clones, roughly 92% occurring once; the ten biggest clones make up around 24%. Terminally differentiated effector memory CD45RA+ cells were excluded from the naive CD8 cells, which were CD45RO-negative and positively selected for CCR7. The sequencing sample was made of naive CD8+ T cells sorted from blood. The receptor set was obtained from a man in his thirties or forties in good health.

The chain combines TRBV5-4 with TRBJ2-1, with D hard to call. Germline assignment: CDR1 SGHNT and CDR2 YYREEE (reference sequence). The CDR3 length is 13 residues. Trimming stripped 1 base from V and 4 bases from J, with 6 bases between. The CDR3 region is CASSLPRYNEQFF. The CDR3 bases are TGTGCCAGCAGCTTGCCACGTTACAATGAGCAGTTCTTC.

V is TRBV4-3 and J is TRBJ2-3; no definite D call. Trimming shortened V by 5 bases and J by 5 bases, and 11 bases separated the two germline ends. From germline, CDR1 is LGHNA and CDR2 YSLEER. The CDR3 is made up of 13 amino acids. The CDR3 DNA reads TGCGCCAGCAGCTTTCGACTGGGAGATACGCAGTATTTT. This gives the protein CASSFRLGDTQYF.